This entry lists 12 T cell receptor beta chains sequenced from one sample in a study of blood T cell repertoires in COVID-19. Assay: immunoSEQ multiplex PCR; the TCRdb copy retains only in-frame clones and omits some. The sample yields 60,000 or so clones, 70% to 90% seen once. Material for sequencing was peripheral blood. All receptors come from a human donor in a cohort sampled during active COVID-19.

V usage is TRBV19 and J usage is TRBJ1-5, with 9 bases that match TRBD1. The germline V gene has CDR1 LNHDA and CDR2 SQIVND (reference sequence). Trimming removed 7 bases from V and 1 base from J; junction bases left unmatched: 8. The CDR3 consists of 16 residues. CDR3 in amino acids: CASKEQGAISNQPQHF. The DNA of the CDR3 is TGTGCCAGTAAAGAACAGGGGGCTATCAGCAATCAGCCCCAGCATTTT.

The V call is TRBV6-1, the J call TRBJ1-5, with D hard to call. The CDR3 covers 16 residues. Germline loops: CDR1 MNHNS, CDR2 SASEGT. Trimming cost V 3 bases and J 0 bases, with 12 bases left between them. CDR3 region: CASSDGRLVSNQPQHF. For the CDR3, the DNA is TGTGCCAGCAGTGACGGGAGGTTAGTTAGCAATCAGCCCCAGCATTTT.

In its sample, this clone was seen once. The V gene is TRBV4-1, the J gene TRBJ2-3; TRBD2 is a possible D gene (5 bases). This CDR3 region has 14 residues. Trimming pared 2 bases from V and 3 bases from J, leaving 9 bases between. The germline V gene has CDR1 MGHRA and CDR2 YSYEKL. The CDR3 is CASSQSGETDTQYF. CDR3 sequence (DNA): TGCGCCAGCAGCCAATCCGGGGAGACAGATACGCAGTATTTT.

This chain joins TRBV7-8 and TRBJ2-2, with a possible D match to TRBD2 (5 bases). The germline CDR1 and CDR2 sequences are SGHVS and FQNEAQ. Trimming cost V 5 bases and J 5 bases, with 6 bases left between them. CDR3 length equals 12 residues. The CDR3 nucleotides read TGTGCCAGCAGCCGGAGGACCGGGGAGCTGTTTTTT. This codes for CASSRRTGELFF.

A single count supports this clone. The V gene is TRBV27, the J gene TRBJ2-3; maybe TRBD1 (5 bases). Germline assignment: CDR1 MNHEY and CDR2 SMNVEV (reference sequence). CDR3 length: 18 amino acids. Trimming cost V 1 base and J 7 bases, with 24 bases left between them. The CDR3 sequence: CASSLFGPAGQGLHTQYF. CDR3 coding DNA: TGTGCCAGCAGTTTATTCGGTCCCGCCGGCCAGGGCCTACATACGCAGTATTTT.

This clone was picked up one time. The chain employs TRBV19 and TRBJ2-3, with 9 nucleotides matching TRBD2. CDR1 LNHDA and CDR2 SQIVND come from the germline V gene (reference sequence). The V and J ends lost 1 base and 2 bases, in that order; junction bases with no gene match: 4. CDR3 length: 16 amino acids. Here the CDR3 reads CASSIVGTSFTDTQYF. CDR3 coding DNA: TGTGCCAGTAGTATAGTAGGGACTAGCTTCACAGATACGCAGTATTTT.

The chain has TRBV6-5 and TRBJ1-1; 10 positions match TRBD1. CDR1 is MNHEY and CDR2 is SVGAGI in the germline V gene. The J segment lost 5 bases and the V segment lost 11 bases, leaving 8 bases of the junction unmatched. CDR3 length: 13 amino acids. The CDR3 loop reads CAVRQGADTEAFF. The CDR3 nucleotides read TGTGCCGTACGACAGGGGGCTGATACTGAAGCTTTCTTT.

In its sample, this clone was seen once. The rearrangement links TRBV5-4 to TRBJ1-6; 9 bases match TRBD1. Germline CDR1 and CDR2: SGHNT and YYREEE (reference sequence). Trimming removed 4 bases from V and 5 bases from J; junction bases left unmatched: 10. The CDR3 sequence is 17 residues long. The CDR3 DNA is TGTGCCAGCAGCGGGACCGGGACAGGGTCGAATAATTCACCCCTCCACTTT. Its translation is CASSGTGTGSNNSPLHF. The full variable domain, in which reference TRBV5-4 and TRBJ1-6 provide the parts outside the CDR3, is ETGVTQSPTHLIKTRGQQVTLRCSSQSGHNTVSWYQQALGQGPQFIFQYYREEENGRGNFPPRFSGLQFPNYSSELNVNALELDDSALYLCASSGTGTGSNNSPLHFGNGTRLTVT.

The chain combines TRBV28 with TRBJ1-1; 8 nucleotides match TRBD1. V was clipped by 2 bases and J by 7 bases; unmatched bases: 0. Germline CDR1 and CDR2: MDHEN and SYDVKM. This CDR3 has 12 residues. The CDR3 loop reads CASSLGTGEAFF. CDR3 coding DNA: TGTGCCAGCAGTTTAGGGACAGGTGAAGCTTTCTTT.

The V gene is TRBV7-8, the J gene TRBJ1-5; D is unresolved. The V end lost 1 base, the J end lost 6 bases, and 13 bases lay between the germline ends. The CDR3 is 15 residues long. Germline CDR1 SGHVS, CDR2 FQNEAQ. The CDR3 is CASSLGSASGQPQHF. The DNA of the CDR3 is TGTGCCAGCAGCTTAGGATCCGCTAGTGGTCAGCCCCAGCATTTT.

The rearrangement links TRBV5-6 to TRBJ1-1; no clear D. Per germline, CDR1 SGHDT and CDR2 YYEEEE. The V end was cut by 2 bases, the J end by 3 bases, with 11 bases between. CDR3 length: 14 residues. CDR3 protein: CASSLALGDTEAFF. As DNA, the CDR3 is TGTGCCAGCAGCTTAGCTCTCGGGGACACTGAAGCTTTCTTT.

V is TRBV27 and J is TRBJ2-3, with D tentatively TRBD2 (8 bases). CDR3 length: 15 residues. Between the trimmed V and J ends, which lost 6 bases and 4 bases, there was a span of 17 bases. Per germline, CDR1 MNHEY and CDR2 SMNVEV (reference sequence). The chain's CDR3 is CASSPGRGPADTQYF. The CDR3 coding sequence is TGTGCCAGCAGCCCCGGGAGGGGGCCCGCAGATACGCAGTATTTT.